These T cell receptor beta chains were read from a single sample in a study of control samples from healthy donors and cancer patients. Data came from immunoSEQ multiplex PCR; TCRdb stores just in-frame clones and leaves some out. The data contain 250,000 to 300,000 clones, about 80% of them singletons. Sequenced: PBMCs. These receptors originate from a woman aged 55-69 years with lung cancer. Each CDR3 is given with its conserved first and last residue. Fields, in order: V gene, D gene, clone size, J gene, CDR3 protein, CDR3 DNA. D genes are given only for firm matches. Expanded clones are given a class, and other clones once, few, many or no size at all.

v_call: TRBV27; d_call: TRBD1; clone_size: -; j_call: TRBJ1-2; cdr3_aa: CASSSQGGVGGYGYTF; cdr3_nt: TGTGCCAGCAGTTCTCAGGGGGGGGTCGGAGGCTATGGCTACACCTTC
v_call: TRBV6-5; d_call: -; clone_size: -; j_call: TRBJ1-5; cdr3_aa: CASSAGVANQPQHF; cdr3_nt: TGTGCCAGCAGCGCAGGGGTGGCCAATCAGCCCCAGCATTTT
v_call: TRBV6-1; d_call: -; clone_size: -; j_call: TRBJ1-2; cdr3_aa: CASSEGQGNYGYTF; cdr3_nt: TGTGCCAGCAGTGAGGGGCAGGGTAACTATGGCTACACCTTC
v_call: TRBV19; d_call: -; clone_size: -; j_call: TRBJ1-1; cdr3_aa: CASSSDGTFF; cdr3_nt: TGTGCCAGTAGTAGTGATGGGACTTTCTTT
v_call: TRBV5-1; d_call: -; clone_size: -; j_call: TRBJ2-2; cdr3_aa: CASSLAGIRELFF; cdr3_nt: TGCGCCAGCAGTCTGGCGGGAATCAGGGAGCTGTTTTTT
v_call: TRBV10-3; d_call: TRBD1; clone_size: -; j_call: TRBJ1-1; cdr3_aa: CASRQGGYTEAFF; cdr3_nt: TGTGCCAGCAGACAGGGAGGGTACACTGAAGCTTTCTTT
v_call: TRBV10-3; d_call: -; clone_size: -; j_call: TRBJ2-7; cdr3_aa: CAISERGYEQYF; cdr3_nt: TGTGCCATCAGTGAGCGTGGTTACGAGCAGTACTTC
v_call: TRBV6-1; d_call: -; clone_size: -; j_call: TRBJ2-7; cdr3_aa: CASSELYSQSYEQYF; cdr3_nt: TGTGCCAGCAGTGAACTTTACTCCCAGTCCTACGAGCAGTACTTC
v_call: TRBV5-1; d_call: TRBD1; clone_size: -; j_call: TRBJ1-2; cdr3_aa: CASSESPLGTGTLYGYTF; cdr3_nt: TGCGCCAGCAGCGAGAGCCCCCTGGGGACAGGGACCCTCTATGGCTACACCTTC
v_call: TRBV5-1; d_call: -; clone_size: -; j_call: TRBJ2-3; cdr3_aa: CASSLGSGLSTDTQYF; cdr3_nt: TGCGCCAGCAGCTTGGGATCAGGACTCAGCACAGATACGCAGTATTTT
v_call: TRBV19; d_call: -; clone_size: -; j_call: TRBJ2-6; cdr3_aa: CASSELQTSGANVLTF; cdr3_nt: TGTGCCAGTAGTGAGTTACAGACCTCTGGGGCCAACGTCCTGACTTTC
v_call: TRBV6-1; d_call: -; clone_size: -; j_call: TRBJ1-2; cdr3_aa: CASSELGGRYYGYTF; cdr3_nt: TGTGCCAGCAGTGAACTAGGTGGCAGATACTATGGCTACACCTTC
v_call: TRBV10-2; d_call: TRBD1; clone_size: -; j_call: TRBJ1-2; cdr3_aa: CASSEEGWTGGASNYGYTF; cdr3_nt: TGCGCCAGCAGTGAGGAAGGTTGGACAGGGGGCGCGTCTAACTATGGCTACACCTTC
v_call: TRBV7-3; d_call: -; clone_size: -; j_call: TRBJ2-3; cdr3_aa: CASSLARTDTQYF; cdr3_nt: TGTGCCAGCAGCTTGGCTCGCACAGATACGCAGTATTTT
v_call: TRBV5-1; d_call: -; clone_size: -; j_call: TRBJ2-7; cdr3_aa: CASRRQGSTYEQYF; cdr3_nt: TGCGCCAGCCGCCGGCAGGGAAGCACCTACGAGCAGTACTTC
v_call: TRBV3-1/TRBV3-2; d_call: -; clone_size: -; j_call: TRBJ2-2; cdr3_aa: CASSLTGSGELFF; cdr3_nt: TGTGCCAGCAGCCTAACAGGTTCCGGGGAGCTGTTTTTT
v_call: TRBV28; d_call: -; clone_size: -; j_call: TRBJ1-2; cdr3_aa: CASSLSWRPGYTF; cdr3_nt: TGTGCCAGCAGTTTGTCCTGGCGGCCTGGCTACACCTTC
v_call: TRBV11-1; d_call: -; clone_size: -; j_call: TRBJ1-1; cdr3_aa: CASSYANQNTEAFF; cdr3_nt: TGTGCCAGCAGCTACGCAAACCAGAACACTGAAGCTTTCTTT
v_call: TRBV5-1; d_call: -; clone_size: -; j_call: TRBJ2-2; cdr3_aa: CASSSGPANTGELFF; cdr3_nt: TGCGCCAGCAGCAGTGGGCCTGCGAACACCGGGGAGCTGTTTTTT
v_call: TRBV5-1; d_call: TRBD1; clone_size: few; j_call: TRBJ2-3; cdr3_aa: CASSPGQNTDTQYF; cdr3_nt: TGCGCCAGCAGCCCGGGACAGAACACAGATACGCAGTATTTT
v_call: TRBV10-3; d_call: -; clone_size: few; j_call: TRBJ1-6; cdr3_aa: CAIKPGRDSPLHF; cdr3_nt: TGTGCCATCAAGCCGGGGAGGGATTCACCCCTCCACTTT
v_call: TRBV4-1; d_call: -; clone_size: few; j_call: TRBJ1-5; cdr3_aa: CASSQGDGRGRPQHF; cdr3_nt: TGCGCCAGCAGCCAAGGTGACGGTCGGGGTAGACCCCAGCATTTT
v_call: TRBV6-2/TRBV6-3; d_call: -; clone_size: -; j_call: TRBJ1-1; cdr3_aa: CASSPFTAGLNTEAFF; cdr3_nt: TGTGCCAGCAGCCCCTTTACGGCCGGCCTGAACACTGAAGCTTTCTTT
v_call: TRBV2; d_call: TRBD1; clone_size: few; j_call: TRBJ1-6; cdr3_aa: CASRTGTANSPLHF; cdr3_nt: TGTGCCAGCAGGACCGGGACAGCCAATTCACCCCTCCACTTT
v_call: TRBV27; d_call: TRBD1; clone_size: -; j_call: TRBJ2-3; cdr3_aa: CASSAWDRDRVTDTQYF; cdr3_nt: TGTGCCAGCAGTGCGTGGGACCGGGACAGGGTAACAGATACGCAGTATTTT
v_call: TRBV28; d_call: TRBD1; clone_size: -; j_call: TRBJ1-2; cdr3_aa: CASSGTGTYGYTF; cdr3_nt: TGTGCCAGCAGTGGGACAGGCACCTATGGCTACACCTTC
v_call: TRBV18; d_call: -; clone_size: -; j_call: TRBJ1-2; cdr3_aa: CASSPVGAGDAGYTF; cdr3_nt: TGTGCCAGCTCCCCGGTGGGAGCGGGGGATGCTGGCTACACCTTC
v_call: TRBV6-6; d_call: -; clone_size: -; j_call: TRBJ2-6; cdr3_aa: CASSLGRLTRVSLSGANVLTF; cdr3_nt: TGTGCCAGCAGCCTAGGGAGATTAACAAGGGTATCCCTCTCTGGGGCCAACGTCCTGACTTTC
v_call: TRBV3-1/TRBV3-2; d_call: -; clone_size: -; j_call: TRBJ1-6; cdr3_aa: CASSQVGYPLHF; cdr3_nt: TGTGCCAGCAGCCAAGTGGGGTACCCCCTCCACTTT
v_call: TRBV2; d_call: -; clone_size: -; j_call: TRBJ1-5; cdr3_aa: CASSVSNQPQHF; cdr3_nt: TGTGCCAGCAGTGTGTCTAATCAGCCCCAGCATTTT
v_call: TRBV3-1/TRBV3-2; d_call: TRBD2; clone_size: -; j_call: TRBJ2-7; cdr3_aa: CASSQGQGTSEQYF; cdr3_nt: TGTGCCAGCAGCCAGGGCCAGGGGACTAGCGAGCAGTACTTC
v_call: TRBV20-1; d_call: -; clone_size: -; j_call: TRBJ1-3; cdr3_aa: CSASVGLSSGNTIYF; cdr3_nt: TGCAGTGCTAGTGTAGGACTCAGCTCTGGAAACACCATATATTTT
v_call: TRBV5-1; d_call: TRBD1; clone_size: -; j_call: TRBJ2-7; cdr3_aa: CASSKQGSYEQYF; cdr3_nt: TGCGCCAGCAGCAAACAGGGGTCCTACGAGCAGTACTTC
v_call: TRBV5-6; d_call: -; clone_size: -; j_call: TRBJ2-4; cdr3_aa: CASSEEGWSKNIQYF; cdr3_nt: TGTGCCAGCAGCGAAGAGGGGTGGTCCAAAAACATTCAGTACTTC
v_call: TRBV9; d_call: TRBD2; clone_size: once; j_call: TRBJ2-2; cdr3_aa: CASSVALAGDRGELFF; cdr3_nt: TGTGCCAGCAGCGTAGCACTAGCGGGAGATCGTGGGGAGCTGTTTTTT
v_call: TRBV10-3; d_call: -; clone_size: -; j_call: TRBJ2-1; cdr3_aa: CAICVGGGGTGSNEQFF; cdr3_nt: TGTGCCATCTGTGTGGGGGGCGGGGGGACAGGGTCGAATGAGCAGTTCTTC
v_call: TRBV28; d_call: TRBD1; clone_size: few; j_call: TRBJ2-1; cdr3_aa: CASSYQTGRNEQFF; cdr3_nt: TGTGCCAGCAGTTATCAGACAGGGCGGAATGAGCAGTTCTTC
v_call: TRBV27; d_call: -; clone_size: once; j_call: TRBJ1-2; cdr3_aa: CASSLYGYGYTF; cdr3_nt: TGTGCCAGCAGTTTGTATGGCTATGGCTACACCTTC
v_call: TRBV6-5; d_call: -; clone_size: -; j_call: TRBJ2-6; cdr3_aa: CASSVPGANVLTF; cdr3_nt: TGTGCCTCCTCAGTACCCGGGGCCAACGTCCTGACTTTC
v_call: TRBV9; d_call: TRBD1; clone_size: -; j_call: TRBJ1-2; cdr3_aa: CASSASSNRGLYGYTF; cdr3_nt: TGTGCCAGCAGCGCCTCCTCGAACAGGGGGCTCTATGGCTACACCTTC
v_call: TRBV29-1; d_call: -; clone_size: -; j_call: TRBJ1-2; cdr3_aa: CSIGHNYGYTF; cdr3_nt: TGCAGCATAGGACACAACTATGGCTACACCTTC
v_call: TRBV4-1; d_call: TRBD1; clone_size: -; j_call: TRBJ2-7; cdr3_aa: CASSQDRTGAYEQYF; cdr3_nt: TGCGCCAGCAGCCAAGATAGGACAGGAGCCTACGAGCAGTACTTC